This T cell receptor beta chain was identified in a study of Ad26.COV2.S vaccination and SARS-CoV-2 variants. General study findings and limits: Spike-specific TCR breadth ran higher among vaccine recipients than placebo recipients.

The repertoire was sequenced with immunoSEQ multiplex PCR; TCRdb's copy has only in-frame clones and lacks some. The sample carries about 350,000 clones, 92% recorded once. The CDR3 is 17 amino acids. The V end was cut by 4 bases, the J end by 2 bases, with 18 bases between. CDR1 is LNHNV and CDR2 is YYDKDF in the germline V gene (reference sequence). Comment on this clone: Its antigen is still unknown.

The specimen comprised peripheral blood, sampled after recovery from COVID-19. The rearrangement joins TRBV15 to TRBJ2-1, with D perhaps TRBD2 (7 bases). The receptor comes from a human donor who had recovered from COVID-19. Here the CDR3 DNA reads TGTGCCACCAGCACGGGACAAACGGGGGGAGCCTACAATGAGCAGTTCTTC. Translating it yields CATSTGQTGGAYNEQFF.